This is a list of T cell receptor beta chains from one sample in a study of blood T cell repertoires in COVID-19. The data were produced by immunoSEQ multiplex PCR, yet TCRdb's version contains in-frame clones alone and is incomplete. This sample has some 120,000 clones, with around 86% found just once. The specimen sequenced was PBMCs or T cells enriched from blood (not recorded which). These receptors came from a man aged 25 to 40 who had recovered from COVID-19. Each CDR3 is given with its conserved first and last residue. A D gene is named only where the DNA matches it firmly. The size entry is marked missing in some rows and otherwise reads once, few, many or a size class.

TRBD1	TRBJ1-1	NA	TRBV10-3	TGTGCCATCAGGGAGGACAGGGAGGCTTTCTTT	CAIREDREAFF
NA	TRBJ1-2	NA	TRBV4-1	TGCGCCAGCAGCCGAGGCGGGGCGGGGGCTCATGGCGATGGCTACACCTTC	CASSRGGAGAHGDGYTF
NA	TRBJ2-3	NA	TRBV29-1	TGCAGCGCTCCCCTGGGGGGAGGCACAGATACGCAGTATTTT	CSAPLGGGTDTQYF
NA	TRBJ2-2	few	TRBV27	TGTGCCAGCAGTTTTAGGGTGGACAGATTCACCGGGGAGCTGTTTTTT	CASSFRVDRFTGELFF
NA	TRBJ2-1	NA	TRBV18	TGTGCCAGCTCACCAAACGGGGACTACAATGAGCAGTTCTTC	CASSPNGDYNEQFF
NA	TRBJ1-1	NA	TRBV19	TGTGCCGCCGGACCCCAAGAGGGCACTGAAGCTTTCTTT	CAAGPQEGTEAFF
NA	TRBJ2-2	once	TRBV6-5	TGTGCCAGCAGTTTCAGCGCCGGGGAGCTGTTTTTT	CASSFSAGELFF
TRBD1	TRBJ2-2	few	TRBV5-1	TGCGCCAGCAGCTTGGGGACAGGTGGCTACGCCGGGGAGCTGTTTTTT	CASSLGTGGYAGELFF
NA	TRBJ1-5	NA	TRBV19	TGTGCCAGTAGTATAGCAGGGGTTGATCAGCCCCAGCATTTT	CASSIAGVDQPQHF
TRBD1	TRBJ1-6	NA	TRBV2	TGTGCCAGCAGTGAAGGAGACAGGGGTCATCCCCTCCACTTT	CASSEGDRGHPLHF
TRBD1	TRBJ2-7	NA	TRBV19	TGTGCCAGTCGACAGGGGGCGAACGAGCAGTACTTC	CASRQGANEQYF
NA	TRBJ1-2	NA	TRBV6-1	TGTGCCAGCAGTGAAGGACCGACTGGGAGCTATGGCTACACCTTC	CASSEGPTGSYGYTF
NA	TRBJ1-4	NA	TRBV6-5	TGTGCCAGCAGTCGAATCCGGGACAAAAATGAAAAACTGTTTTTT	CASSRIRDKNEKLFF
NA	TRBJ1-5	few	TRBV11-2	TGTGCCAGCAGCCGCAGGGCAGGGTTGGATCAGCCCCAGCATTTT	CASSRRAGLDQPQHF
NA	TRBJ1-5	NA	TRBV19	TGTGCCAGTAGTATAGAGGAGGGAGGGGCGCAGCCCCAGCATTTT	CASSIEEGGAQPQHF
NA	TRBJ2-1	NA	TRBV11-2	TGTGCCAGCAGCTCCACCCGACTAGGGGTGGGGTACAATGAGCAGTTCTTC	CASSSTRLGVGYNEQFF
NA	TRBJ2-3	NA	TRBV7-2	TGTGCCAGCAGCTCTCCCCCCGGGGTCGGTACGCAGTATTTT	CASSSPPGVGTQYF
NA	TRBJ2-4	NA	TRBV2	TGTGCCAGCAGTGAGGAGGGGGCCAAAAACATTCAGTACTTC	CASSEEGAKNIQYF
NA	TRBJ2-7	NA	TRBV4-1	TGCGCCAGCAGCCACCCTTGGCAGGGGCGGTACGAGCAGTACTTC	CASSHPWQGRYEQYF
NA	TRBJ1-1	NA	TRBV6-4	TGTGCCAGCACCCCCTCGCCGGGGAACACTGAAGCTTTCTTT	CASTPSPGNTEAFF
TRBD2	TRBJ2-4	NA	TRBV5-5	TGTGCCAGCAGCTTGGGAAGCTGGGGAGGGTCGGACATTCAGTACTTC	CASSLGSWGGSDIQYF
TRBD1	TRBJ1-2	NA	TRBV6-5	TGTGCCAGCAGTCCTAAGCCGACAGGGACCTATGGCTACACCTTC	CASSPKPTGTYGYTF
TRBD1	TRBJ1-2	NA	TRBV4-2	TGTGCCAGCAGCCAACCGGGACAGGGGAGTCGTGGCTACACCTTC	CASSQPGQGSRGYTF
TRBD1	TRBJ1-2	NA	TRBV5-6	TGTGCCAGCAGCGAGGACAGGGGCGGTCATGGCTACACCTTC	CASSEDRGGHGYTF
NA	TRBJ2-2	NA	TRBV27	TGTGCCAGCAGTTCTTACGGGGGCACCGGGGAGCTGTTTTTT	CASSSYGGTGELFF
TRBD2	TRBJ2-3	NA	TRBV29-1	TGCAGCGTTCCCGGGGAGGGTACAGATACGCAGTATTTT	CSVPGEGTDTQYF
NA	TRBJ1-2	NA	TRBV18	TGTGCCAGCTCACCGGACTTCTACTTCTATGGCTACACCTTC	CASSPDFYFYGYTF
TRBD2	TRBJ2-1	NA	TRBV7-8	TGTGCCAGCAGCTCGGGACTAGCGGGGAGGGAGCAGTTCTTC	CASSSGLAGREQFF
TRBD1	TRBJ1-2	NA	TRBV6-5	TGTGCCAGCACCCGGACAGGGTTATATGGCTACACCTTC	CASTRTGLYGYTF
TRBD1	TRBJ1-2	NA	TRBV3-1/TRBV3-2	TGTGCCAGCAGCCAAGAGCCCCGGGACAGGGGGCGAGGCTATGGCTACACCTTC	CASSQEPRDRGRGYGYTF
NA	TRBJ2-2	NA	TRBV23-1	TGCGCCAGCAGTCACGAAGGGAGACTTACCACCGGGGAGCTGTTTTTT	CASSHEGRLTTGELFF
NA	TRBJ1-1	few	TRBV2	TGTGCCAGCAGTGTTAAATCTGAAGCTTTCTTT	CASSVKSEAFF
TRBD1	TRBJ2-3	NA	TRBV29-1	TGCAGCGTTGGACAGGGTTGGACAGATACGCAGTATTTT	CSVGQGWTDTQYF
NA	TRBJ2-1	NA	TRBV11-3	TGTGCCAGCAGCTTGGCACTAAATTTAAGAAATGAGCAGTTCTTC	CASSLALNLRNEQFF
NA	TRBJ1-6	NA	TRBV12-3/TRBV12-4	TGTGCCAGCAGTTCCTACCCGGGGCCCCTCCACTTT	CASSSYPGPLHF
TRBD1	TRBJ1-5	NA	TRBV6-5	TGTGCCAGCAGGTCACAGGGGGCCAACAATCAGCCCCAGCATTTT	CASRSQGANNQPQHF
NA	TRBJ2-7	NA	TRBV19	TGTGCCAGTACAAAAACGGACAAGGGCGAGCAGTACTTC	CASTKTDKGEQYF
NA	TRBJ2-5	few	TRBV5-4	TGTGCCAGCAGAAGTTCTGGGGAGGAGACCCAGTACTTC	CASRSSGEETQYF
TRBD2	TRBJ2-3	few	TRBV3-1/TRBV3-2	TGTGCCAGCAGCCCCTGGACTAGCGGTACAGATACGCAGTATTTT	CASSPWTSGTDTQYF
TRBD1	TRBJ2-2	NA	TRBV19	TGTGCCAGCTCCATCAGGGACAGGGGGGTGAAGGAGCTGTTTTTT	CASSIRDRGVKELFF
TRBD1	TRBJ1-1	NA	TRBV19	TGTGCCAGTAGTAGAGGGGGGACAGGGGGCTTAAAGGACACTGAAGCTTTCTTT	CASSRGGTGGLKDTEAFF
NA	TRBJ1-6	NA	TRBV30	TGTGCCTGGAGGGCGGATGCACATAATTCACCCCTCCACTTT	CAWRADAHNSPLHF
NA	TRBJ1-2	NA	TRBV2	TGTGCCAGCAGTGAAGCGGTAGCAGGGCCGAAGGGGGGCTACACCTTC	CASSEAVAGPKGGYTF
NA	TRBJ2-1	once	TRBV4-1	TGCGCCAGCAGCCAAGAATCTCAGGGGGGTAGAGGGCAGTTCTTC	CASSQESQGGRGQFF
NA	TRBJ1-1	NA	TRBV12-3/TRBV12-4	TGTGCCAGCAGCTTACAGGGAAATTACGAAGCTTTCTTT	CASSLQGNYEAFF
NA	TRBJ2-1	NA	TRBV6-5	TGTGCCAGCAGATCCAACAATGAGCAGTTCTTC	CASRSNNEQFF
NA	TRBJ1-2	NA	TRBV27	TGTGCCAGCAGCCCGGCAGGGGCGAATGGCTACACCTTC	CASSPAGANGYTF
TRBD2	TRBJ2-3	once	TRBV29-1	TGCAGCGTTGGGGAAGGGACTAGCGGGAGGGGGGCAGATACGCAGTATTTT	CSVGEGTSGRGADTQYF
TRBD1	TRBJ1-2	NA	TRBV29-1	TGCAGCGTGCAGAACAGGGGCGAACTCTATGGCTACACCTTC	CSVQNRGELYGYTF
NA	TRBJ1-1	NA	TRBV4-1	TGCGCCAGCAGCCAAGGGACACTTGCTCGATTTATGAACACTGAAGCTTTCTTT	CASSQGTLARFMNTEAFF
TRBD1	TRBJ2-2	NA	TRBV7-9	TGTGCCAGCAGCCCCCGGACAGGGGGCTTCGGGGAGCTGTTTTTT	CASSPRTGGFGELFF
TRBD2	TRBJ2-2	few	TRBV6-4	TGTGCCAGCAGTGACTCGGGAGGGAGGAACACCGGGGAGCTGTTTTTT	CASSDSGGRNTGELFF
NA	TRBJ2-7	once	TRBV30	TGTGCCTGGAGTCCTCGGTACGAGCAGTACTTC	CAWSPRYEQYF
NA	TRBJ1-2	once	TRBV5-4	TGTGCCAGCAGCCGGTACGGGGTCTATGGCTACACCTTC	CASSRYGVYGYTF
NA	TRBJ1-2	NA	TRBV19	TGTGCCAGTAATTCAAACTATGGCTACACCTTC	CASNSNYGYTF
NA	TRBJ1-4	few	TRBV29-1	TGCAGCGTCGGGGCGGGAGACCAGGCCGGAAAACTGTTTTTT	CSVGAGDQAGKLFF
NA	TRBJ1-1	NA	TRBV19	TGTGCCAGTAGTATAGTGGCGGGAGGCACTGAAGCTTTCTTT	CASSIVAGGTEAFF